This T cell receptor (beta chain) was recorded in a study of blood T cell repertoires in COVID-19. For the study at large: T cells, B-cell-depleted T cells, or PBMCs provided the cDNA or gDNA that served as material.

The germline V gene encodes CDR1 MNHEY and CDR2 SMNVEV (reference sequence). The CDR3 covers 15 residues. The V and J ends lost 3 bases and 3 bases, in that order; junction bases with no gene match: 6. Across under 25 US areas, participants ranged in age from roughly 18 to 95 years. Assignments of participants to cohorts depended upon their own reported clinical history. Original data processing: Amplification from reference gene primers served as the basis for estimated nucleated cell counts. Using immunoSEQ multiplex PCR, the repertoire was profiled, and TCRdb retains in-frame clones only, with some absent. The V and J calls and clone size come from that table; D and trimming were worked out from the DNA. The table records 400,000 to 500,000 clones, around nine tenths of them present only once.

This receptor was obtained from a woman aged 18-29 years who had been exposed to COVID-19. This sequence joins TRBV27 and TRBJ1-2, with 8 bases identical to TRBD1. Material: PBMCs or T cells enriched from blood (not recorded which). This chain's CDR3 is CASSFLLDRDYGYTF. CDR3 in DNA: TGTGCCAGCAGTTTCCTTTTGGACAGGGACTATGGCTACACCTTC.